These 20 T cell receptor beta chains were sequenced from one sample in a study of regulatory T cells in long-lasting Graves disease. Described time point: persistent/refractory GD, antithyroid drugs over 5 years with positive TRAb. From RNA extracted from PBMCs, the TCR library was made. Construction of the TCR beta libraries employed iRepertoire HTBI primers in conjunction with Arm-PCR of CDR3 regions. TCRdb used MiXCR to reprocess the multiplex PCR reads, holding one entry per CDR3 protein. The profile shows about 470,000 distinct CDR3 sequences, less than 25% of them singletons. Specimen: peripheral blood mononuclear cells (PBMCs), collected when the disease was refractory, from a patient treated with antithyroid drugs. These receptors came from a female donor with Graves disease.

This clonotype has a count of ten or more. The V call is TRBV29-1, the J call TRBJ1-1, with D unresolved. This CDR3 contains 13 residues. The germline gives CDR1 SQVTM, CDR2 ANQGSEA. V was trimmed by 7 bases and J by 0 bases, leaving 12 bases between them. The CDR3 DNA reads as TGCAGCGACTCGGTCGCCATGAACACTGAAGCTTTCTTT. This translates into CSDSVAMNTEAFF.

Many counts were recorded for this clonotype. The chain employs TRBV20-1 and TRBJ2-7; tentatively, D is TRBD2 (5 bases). V was shortened by 6 bases and J by 5 bases, with 20 bases between the two germline ends. This CDR3 spans 14 amino acids. Per germline, CDR1 DFQATT and CDR2 SNEGSKA (reference sequence). CDR3: CSANPGFFLNEQYF. For the CDR3, the DNA is TGCAGTGCGAATCCGGGATTTTTTTTAAACGAGCAGTACTTC.

This clonotype was observed a handful of times. This chain uses TRBV4-3 with TRBJ2-2, with a possible D match to TRBD2 (5 bases). Germline-derived CDR1 and CDR2 are LGHNA and YSLEER. Between the trimmed V and J ends, which lost 1 base and 2 bases, there was a span of 14 bases. The CDR3 totals 17 residues. DNA for the CDR3: TGCGCCAGCAGCCAAGCCGATTGGACTCGTAACACCGGGGAGCTGTTTTTT. This codes for CASSQADWTRNTGELFF.

This clonotype was recorded at least ten times. The gene calls are TRBV28 and TRBJ2-7, with TRBD2 identical over 14 bases. The CDR3 runs to 16 residues. Trimming cost V 5 bases and J 6 bases; bases outside gene matches: 9. CDR1 MDHEN and CDR2 SYDVKM come from the germline V gene. In nucleotides, the CDR3 is TGTGCCAGCAGTGTCCCGGGACTAGCGGGAGTGGCCGAGCAGTACTTC. This codes for CASSVPGLAGVAEQYF. Based on the CDR3 plus reference TRBV28 and TRBJ2-7, the full variable domain is DVKVTQSSRYLVKRTGEKVFLECVQDMDHENMFWYRQDPGLGLRLIYFSYDVKMKEKGDIPEGYSVSREKKERFSLILESASTNQTSMYLCASSVPGLAGVAEQYFGPGTRLTVT.

The table lists this clonotype with a count of one. A much larger clone sits a single nucleotide away, making a read error possible. This chain connects TRBV28 to TRBJ2-2; TRBD2 matches at 7 bases. The germline V gene encodes CDR1 MDHEN and CDR2 SYDVKM. The CDR3 is made up of 15 amino acids. CDR3 nucleotides: TGTGCCAGCCAAAGTGGGGAGGGGAACCCCGGGGAGCCGTTTTTT. Amino acid sequence: CASQSGEGNPGEPFF. Full variable domain (missing parts from reference TRBV28 and TRBJ2-2): DVKVTQSSRYLVKRTGEKVFLECVQDMDHENMFWYRQDPGLGLRLIYFSYDVKMKEKGDIPEGYSVSREKKERFSLILESASTNQTSMYLCASQSGEGNPGEPFFGEGSRLTVL.

This clonotype was recorded at least ten times. The chain carries TRBV7-9 and TRBJ2-7; D gene uncertain. Deletions cut 5 bases from V and 1 base from J, with 6 bases between. CDR1 and CDR2 from the germline V gene are SEHNR and FQNEAQ (reference sequence). The CDR3 contains 12 residues. CDR3 bases: TGTGCCAGCAGCCTGGAATCCTACGAGCAGTACTTC. Its translation: CASSLESYEQYF.

This clonotype showed up many times. J is TRBJ1-1 and V is TRBV7-2, with D possibly matching TRBD1 (5 bases). The CDR3 spans 15 residues. Germline CDR1 reads SGHTA; CDR2 reads FQGNSA. V was cut by 3 bases and J by 0 bases, with 11 bases left in between. As DNA, the CDR3 is TGTGCCAGCAGCTTGGGGGGGAGGCTGAACACTGAAGCTTTCTTT. Translating it yields CASSLGGRLNTEAFF.

The chain has TRBV30 and TRBJ1-3, with TRBD1 as a possible D gene (5 bases). V shed 4 bases and J shed 0 bases, with 13 bases lying between them. The CDR3 spans 15 residues. Germline values: CDR1 GTSNPN, CDR2 SVGIG (reference sequence). The chain's CDR3 is CAWNRDRSSGNTIYF. Here the CDR3 DNA reads TGTGCCTGGAACCGGGACCGCAGCTCTGGAAACACCATATATTTT.

V gene TRBV18 combines with J gene TRBJ1-4, with D perhaps TRBD1 (5 bases). Germline V gives CDR1 KGHSH, CDR2 LQKENI. The CDR3 sequence is 14 residues long. Trimming removed 3 bases at V and 3 bases at J, with 8 bases between. CDR3 DNA sequence: TGTGCCAGCTCACCGAGGGGATCTAATGAAAAACTGTTTTTT. As protein: CASSPRGSNEKLFF.

This clonotype was recorded many times. This sequence joins TRBV30 and TRBJ1-5; D possibly corresponds to TRBD1 (5 bases). The CDR3 extends over 13 amino acids. Germline values: CDR1 GTSNPN, CDR2 SVGIG (reference sequence). Trimming removed 1 base from V and 6 bases from J, with 10 bases in between. The CDR3 is CAWSDGGGQPQHF. The CDR3 DNA reads TGTGCCTGGAGTGACGGGGGAGGTCAGCCCCAGCATTTT.

A note on this clonotype: This sequence may be a read error, since a much larger clone differs from it by one base. This is likely a read error, given that the CDR3 carries no conserved phenylalanine or tryptophan at its end. CDR3 DNA: TGTGCCAGCAGTTACGGGCTAGCGGGAGCCTACGAGCAGTACTCC. Protein sequence: CASSYGLAGAYEQYS. This rearrangement joins TRBV6-5 to TRBJ2-7; 10 bases line up with TRBD2. The CDR3 is 15 residues long. CDR1 and CDR2 from the germline V gene are MNHEY and SVGAGI. The V gene end was trimmed by 2 bases and the J gene end by 2 bases; junction bases not matched to a gene: 3.

This clonotype was counted ten times or more. The V and J genes are TRBV30 and TRBJ1-5, with 7 bases lining up with TRBD1. The CDR3 has 15 residues. V lost 2 bases, J lost 5 bases, and 9 bases stayed unmatched. Germline values: CDR1 GTSNPN, CDR2 SVGIG (reference sequence). CDR3 sequence (DNA): TGTGCCTGGAGTAGTCCTGAGACAGGGTATCAGCCCCAGCATTTT. Translation: CAWSSPETGYQPQHF.

This clonotype was seen a few times. J is TRBJ1-2 and V is TRBV7-9; TRBD1 matches at 8 bases. V lost 4 bases and J lost 5; bases outside the gene matches: 9. Per the germline V gene, CDR1 is SEHNR and CDR2 is FQNEAQ (reference sequence). This CDR3 has 15 amino acids. The CDR3 sequence: CASSSWTGWSYGYTF. In nucleotides, the CDR3 is TGTGCCAGCAGCTCGTGGACAGGGTGGAGTTATGGCTACACCTTC.

This clonotype occurred a few times. The DNA of the CDR3 is TGTGCCAGCAGGCCGCGGGCGGGTAGCGTCCAAGAGACCCAGTACTTC. It specifies CASRPRAGSVQETQYF. The chain combines TRBV28 with TRBJ2-5; D perhaps matches TRBD2 (5 bases). Between the trimmed V and J ends, which lost 6 bases and 1 base, there was a span of 18 bases. The CDR3 totals 16 residues. Germline V CDR1 and CDR2: MDHEN, SYDVKM.

At least ten counts were recorded for this clonotype. The rearrangement joins TRBV7-2 to TRBJ2-5; 9 bases are shared with TRBD2. Trimming removed 3 bases from V and 2 bases from J; junction bases left unmatched: 4. Per germline, CDR1 SGHTA and CDR2 FQGNSA. The CDR3 consists of 15 residues. CDR3 sequence (DNA): TGTGCCAGCAGCTTTAGCGGGAGTCATCAAGAGACCCAGTACTTC. Amino acid sequence: CASSFSGSHQETQYF.

This rearrangement joins TRBV9 to TRBJ2-3; 10 bases match TRBD2. The CDR3 loop spans 18 amino acids. V lost 0 bases and J lost 2; bases outside the gene matches: 9. Germline CDR1 reads SGDLS; CDR2 reads YYNGEE. CDR3 sequence (DNA): TGTGCCAGCAGCGTAGAGTCGGCTAGCGGGAGCCCCACAGATACGCAGTATTTT. It yields the protein CASSVESASGSPTDTQYF.

A remark on this clonotype: Given a much more abundant clone one base away, this may be a read error. The conserved phenylalanine or tryptophan normally closing the CDR3 is absent here, so this likely arose from a read error. DNA of the CDR3: TGTGCCAGCGCCAACTACGAGCAGTACCTC. Translating it yields CASANYEQYL. The rearrangement joins TRBV2 to TRBJ2-7; D not resolved. V lost 8 bases and J lost 3, with 5 bases in between. Germline CDR1 and CDR2: SNHLY and FYNNEI. The CDR3 totals 10 residues.

The chain joins TRBV5-1 to TRBJ1-1; D unresolved. Germline CDR1 and CDR2: SGHRS and YFSETQ. Trimming left V 1 base short and J 3 bases short, with 7 bases between. This CDR3 has 13 amino acids. The CDR3 DNA follows: TGCGCCAGCAGCTTGACTGACTACACTGAAGCTTTCTTT. Protein sequence: CASSLTDYTEAFF.

Regarding this clonotype: Relative to the germline gene, one junction end is altered; a read error may explain this. The chain carries TRBV7-7 and TRBJ1-5, with D unclear. The CDR3 is made up of 13 amino acids. In germline, CDR1 is SSHAT, CDR2 FNYEAQ (reference sequence). The CDR3: CASSLAPGQPQHF. Here the CDR3 DNA reads TGTGCTAGCAGCTTAGCCCCCGGGCAGCCCCAGCATTTT.

This clonotype came up many times. CDR3 sequence reads: CASSPGPVVVNEQYF. CDR3 coding DNA: TGTGCCAGCAGCCCAGGCCCGGTTGTGGTTAACGAGCAGTACTTC. The genes are TRBV9 and TRBJ2-7; no definite D call. Per the germline V gene, CDR1 is SGDLS and CDR2 is YYNGEE. This CDR3 region has 15 residues. Trimming cost V 4 bases and J 5 bases, with 19 bases left between them.